A single sample gave rise to the 9 T cell receptor beta chains below, sequenced in a study of blood T cell repertoires in COVID-19. Sequenced by immunoSEQ multiplex PCR; TCRdb stores in-frame clones only, minus some. The sample lists 65,000 or so clones, around 65% occurring once. The sample comprised PBMCs or T cells enriched from blood (not recorded which). Every receptor here comes from a woman in her fifties or sixties who had been exposed to COVID-19.

The chain employs TRBV20-1 and TRBJ1-1, with D unresolved. V was shortened by 3 bases and J by 1 base, with 6 bases between the two germline ends. This CDR3 comprises 12 residues. Looked up from germline, CDR1 is DFQATT and CDR2 is SNEGSKA (reference sequence). The CDR3 sequence: CSASYRNTEAFF. DNA for the CDR3: TGCAGTGCTAGTTACAGGAACACTGAAGCTTTCTTT.

The chain uses TRBV5-1 and TRBJ2-1, with D possibly TRBD2 on 6 matching bases. V was trimmed by 2 bases and J by 8 bases, leaving 8 bases between them. This CDR3 comprises 12 residues. The V gene's germline CDR1 is SGHRS and CDR2 YFSETQ. CDR3 sequence (DNA): TGCGCCAGCAGCTTACTAGCCGATGAGCAGTTCTTC. This translates into CASSLLADEQFF.

The chain joins TRBV19 to TRBJ2-7; 8 bases fit TRBD1. The CDR3 length is 15 residues. Germline-derived CDR1 and CDR2 are LNHDA and SQIVND (reference sequence). The trim removed 4 bases at V and 3 bases at J, leaving 8 bases unmatched. CDR3 bases: TGTGCCAGTAGTAAAGTCGGACAGGGTAACTACGAGCAGTACTTC. It translates to CASSKVGQGNYEQYF.

The V call is TRBV6-5, the J call TRBJ2-2, with D tentatively TRBD1 (6 bases). CDR3 length equals 14 residues. V lost 11 bases, J lost 4 bases, and 17 bases lay in between. The germline V gene has CDR1 MNHEY and CDR2 SVGAGI. The CDR3 reads CAGQQGTPTGELFF. As DNA, the CDR3 is TGTGCCGGACAACAGGGAACCCCCACCGGGGAGCTGTTTTTT.

The rearrangement joins TRBV9 to TRBJ2-3, with 9 bases matching TRBD2. The V and J ends lost 1 base and 3 bases, in that order; junction bases with no gene match: 3. Germline V gene lookup returns CDR1 SGDLS and CDR2 YYNGEE. CDR3 length: 15 residues. The CDR3 is CASSVMAGGTDTQYF. CDR3 nucleotides: TGTGCCAGCAGCGTAATGGCGGGAGGGACAGATACGCAGTATTTT. The full variable domain, its missing parts supplied by reference TRBV9 and TRBJ2-3, is DSGVTQTPKHLITATGQRVTLRCSPRSGDLSVYWYQQSLDQGLQFLIQYYNGEERAKGNILERFSAQQFPDLHSELNLSSLELGDSALYFCASSVMAGGTDTQYFGPGTRLTVL.

The chain uses TRBV29-1 and TRBJ1-2; 8 nucleotides line up with TRBD1. The CDR3 consists of 14 residues. Germline CDR1 is SQVTM and CDR2 is ANQGSEA. The CDR3 sequence is CSAMSGQANYGYTF. In nucleotides, the CDR3 is TGCAGTGCAATGTCGGGACAGGCAAACTATGGCTACACCTTC.

In DNA form, the CDR3 reads TGCGCCAGCAAGGGACTCGCCCAGGATACGCAGTATTTT. Translated, it gives CASKGLAQDTQYF. This chain uses TRBV5-1 with TRBJ2-3; a weak D match, TRBD2 (6 bases). The CDR3 totals 13 residues. Germline CDR1 is SGHRS and CDR2 is YFSETQ. Between the trimmed V and J ends, which lost 6 bases and 6 bases, there was a span of 14 bases.

The V call is TRBV4-1, the J call TRBJ1-6; D gene ambiguous. Trimming cost V 4 bases and J 0 bases, with 10 bases left between them. From germline, CDR1 is MGHRA and CDR2 YSYEKL. The CDR3 consists of 16 residues. The CDR3 reads CASSPHTFSYNSPLHF. In DNA, the CDR3 is TGCGCCAGCAGCCCTCACACATTCTCCTATAATTCACCCCTCCACTTT.

V usage is TRBV9 and J usage is TRBJ2-6; D not certain. The CDR3 is 15 amino acids. Between the trimmed V and J ends, which lost 0 bases and 1 base, there was a span of 5 bases. Per the germline V gene, CDR1 is SGDLS and CDR2 is YYNGEE. CDR3 sequence reads: CASSVVPSGANVLTF. CDR3 DNA: TGTGCCAGCAGCGTAGTTCCGTCTGGGGCCAACGTCCTGACTTTC.